These 24 T cell receptor beta chains came from one sample sequenced in a study of cytomegalovirus exposure and HLA in healthy donors. Profiling relied on immunoSEQ multiplex PCR, and the TCRdb table lists in-frame clones only, not all of them. The repertoire holds 150,000 to 200,000 clones, with about 85% as singletons. The sequenced material came from PBMCs. The receptors come from a man aged 18 to 35 in good health and CMV-seropositive.

This chain uses TRBV30 with TRBJ2-7; 13 bases match TRBD2. V dropped 5 bases and J dropped 5; count of bases not matched to a gene: 3. Germline V gene lookup returns CDR1 GTSNPN and CDR2 SVGIG (reference sequence). The CDR3 extends over 13 amino acids. The CDR3 nucleotides are TGTGCCTGGGGGACTAGCGGGACCAACGAGCAGTACTTC. Protein sequence: CAWGTSGTNEQYF. The full variable domain, rest sourced from reference TRBV30 and TRBJ2-7, is SQTIHQWPATLVQPVGSPLSLECTVEGTSNPNLYWYRQAAGRGLQLLFYSVGIGQISSEVPQNLSASRPQDRQFILSSKKLLLSDSGFYLCAWGTSGTNEQYFGPGTRLTVT.

This clone came up once. The rearrangement links TRBV5-1 to TRBJ2-3; D is unclear. Germline lookup yields CDR1 SGHRS and CDR2 YFSETQ. The CDR3 length is 15 residues. Trimming left V 5 bases short and J 0 bases short, with 13 bases between. Here the CDR3 DNA reads TGCGCCAGCAGTGTGGCACCTCCGAGCACAGATACGCAGTATTTT. This translates into CASSVAPPSTDTQYF.

V is TRBV19 and J is TRBJ1-2; 8 bases fit TRBD1. The CDR3 has 14 amino acids. J was trimmed by 6 bases and V by 9 bases; bases with no gene match: 12. Germline V lookup: CDR1 LNHDA, CDR2 SQIVND (reference sequence). Here the CDR3 reads CASGIAGGMDGYTF. Written as DNA, the CDR3 is TGTGCCAGCGGTATAGCAGGGGGCATGGATGGCTACACCTTC.

The J gene is TRBJ2-7, the V gene TRBV29-1; TRBD2 is a possible D gene (7 bases). Trimming shortened V by 1 base and J by 7 bases, and 14 bases separated the two germline ends. The length of the CDR3 is 13 residues. Per germline, CDR1 SQVTM and CDR2 ANQGSEA. The CDR3 DNA reads TGCAGCGTTGAAGTGCGTAGGGGGGGGGAGCAGTACTTC. It codes for CSVEVRRGGEQYF.

CDR3 residues: CASSLVPAGGTNTEAFF. The CDR3, as DNA: TGCGCCAGCAGCTTGGTACCGGCAGGGGGTACGAACACTGAAGCTTTCTTT. The gene calls are TRBV5-1 and TRBJ1-1; 7 nucleotides match TRBD1. Germline lookup yields CDR1 SGHRS and CDR2 YFSETQ. CDR3 size: 17 residues. V lost 0 bases and J lost 1; bases outside the gene matches: 9.

The V call is TRBV10-3, the J call TRBJ2-5; D is perhaps TRBD1 (6 bases). This CDR3 is 12 amino acids long. Germline V gene data show CDR1 as ENHRY and CDR2 as SYGVKD. The V end was cut by 6 bases, the J end by 2 bases, with 7 bases between. As DNA, the CDR3 is TGTGCCATCAGGGACAGTCAAGAGACCCAGTACTTC. This encodes CAIRDSQETQYF.

The rearrangement uses TRBV9 and TRBJ2-3; 7 bases fit TRBD2. Looked up from germline, CDR1 is SGDLS and CDR2 is YYNGEE. This CDR3 contains 16 residues. Trimming cost V 1 base and J 2 bases; bases outside gene matches: 7. The CDR3 region has the DNA TGTGCCAGCAGCGTATCTAGCGGCACACACACAGATACGCAGTATTTT. Translating it yields CASSVSSGTHTDTQYF.

The chain employs TRBV7-9 and TRBJ2-7, with TRBD2 matching over 7 bases. This CDR3 region has 13 residues. V trimming: 8 bases; J trimming: 2 bases; junction bases outside the gene matches: 6. The V gene's germline CDR1 is SEHNR and CDR2 FQNEAQ (reference sequence). CDR3 region: CASVGGSAYEQYF. The CDR3 DNA sequence: TGTGCCAGCGTTGGCGGGAGCGCCTACGAGCAGTACTTC.

The CDR3 sequence: CASSLAVGHNTGDGYTF. CDR3 nucleotide sequence: TGCGCCAGCAGCTTGGCTGTGGGTCACAATACTGGAGACGGCTACACCTTC. The chain joins TRBV5-1 to TRBJ1-2; D is undetermined. Per germline, CDR1 SGHRS and CDR2 YFSETQ. V was shortened by 0 bases and J by 8 bases, with 23 bases between the two germline ends. The CDR3 loop spans 17 amino acids. The full variable domain, rest sourced from reference TRBV5-1 and TRBJ1-2, is KAGVTQTPRYLIKTRGQQVTLSCSPISGHRSVSWYQQTPGQGLQFLFEYFSETQRNKGNFPGRFSGRQFSNSRSEMNVSTLELGDSALYLCASSLAVGHNTGDGYTFGSGTRLTVV.

The chain employs TRBV5-4 and TRBJ2-7, with no clear D. Germline CDR1 is SGHNT and CDR2 is YYREEE (reference sequence). This CDR3 is 12 amino acids long. The V end lost 2 bases, the J end lost 3 bases, and 6 bases lay between the germline ends. The CDR3 loop is CASSFGYYEQYF. The CDR3 DNA reads TGTGCCAGCAGCTTCGGTTACTACGAGCAGTACTTC.

The rearrangement uses TRBV5-1 and TRBJ1-1; no definite D call. CDR3 size: 15 residues. The V gene's germline CDR1 is SGHRS and CDR2 YFSETQ. The V end lost 3 bases, the J end lost 3 bases, and 15 bases lay between the germline ends. Here the CDR3 DNA reads TGCGCCAGCAGCTCTCTAGACCCGGGAGACACTGAAGCTTTCTTT. As protein: CASSSLDPGDTEAFF.

The rearrangement links TRBV6-1 to TRBJ1-5; D may be TRBD1 (6 bases). This CDR3 region has 14 residues. Trimming took 2 bases from V and 3 from J, leaving 8 bases between them. Germline CDR1 MNHNS, CDR2 SASEGT. CDR3 sequence reads: CASSESGVNQPQHF. CDR3 bases: TGTGCCAGCAGTGAATCAGGGGTCAATCAGCCCCAGCATTTT.

This clone has just one count. The chain couples TRBV10-3 to TRBJ2-7, with 10 bases aligning to TRBD2. Trimming cost V 7 bases and J 4 bases; bases outside gene matches: 4. Germline assignment: CDR1 ENHRY and CDR2 SYGVKD. The CDR3 loop spans 13 amino acids. The CDR3 reads CAITASGGYEQYF. The CDR3 region has the DNA TGTGCCATCACGGCTAGCGGGGGTTACGAGCAGTACTTC.

The chain couples TRBV21-1 to TRBJ2-7; TRBD1, the table's D call, was not compared with the DNA. TRBV21-1 is given as a pseudogene. The CDR3 loop spans 13 amino acids. CDR3 DNA: TGTGCCAGCAGCAAAACAACAGCCTACGAGCAGTACTTC. Its protein product is CASSKTTAYEQYF.

This chain uses TRBV30 with TRBJ2-5; 12 bases fit TRBD2. After removal of 0 bases from V and 5 bases from J, the junction contained 13 bases not matched to a gene. The germline gives CDR1 GTSNPN, CDR2 SVGIG (reference sequence). The CDR3 is 18 amino acids. The CDR3 loop is CAWSVLGTSGGPGETQYF. The CDR3 nucleotides are TGTGCCTGGAGTGTACTGGGTACTAGCGGGGGGCCGGGGGAGACCCAGTACTTC.

The chain combines TRBV10-3 with TRBJ2-1; D is possibly TRBD2 (5 bases). Germline CDR1 and CDR2: ENHRY and SYGVKD. This CDR3 has 15 amino acids. Between the trimmed V and J ends, which lost 1 base and 3 bases, there was a span of 10 bases. CDR3 sequence: CAISEFAGLYNEQFF. The CDR3 DNA reads TGTGCCATCAGTGAGTTTGCGGGCCTCTACAATGAGCAGTTCTTC.

V usage is TRBV14 and J usage is TRBJ2-1; D uncertain. Deletions cut 0 bases from V and 3 bases from J, with 12 bases between. The germline gives CDR1 SGHDN, CDR2 FVKESK. The CDR3 contains 16 residues. The CDR3 sequence: CASSQDIGSVYNEQFF. CDR3 coding DNA: TGTGCCAGCAGCCAAGATATTGGCAGTGTCTACAATGAGCAGTTCTTC.

V usage is TRBV29-1 and J usage is TRBJ2-5; 12 nucleotides align to TRBD2. This CDR3 contains 13 residues. J gave up 4 bases and V 7 bases, and 4 bases lay outside the gene matches. Germline CDR1 and CDR2: SQVTM and ANQGSEA. CDR3 amino acids: CSAGGLAGETQYF. In nucleotides, the CDR3 is TGCAGCGCCGGGGGACTAGCGGGAGAGACCCAGTACTTC.

This chain connects TRBV5-1 to TRBJ1-1; TRBD1 might be the D (5 bases). CDR3 length equals 13 residues. Trimming left V 4 bases short and J 5 bases short, with 12 bases between. Per the germline V gene, CDR1 is SGHRS and CDR2 is YFSETQ. The CDR3 spells CASSEGVGTEAFF. In nucleotides, the CDR3 is TGCGCCAGCAGCGAAGGGGTCGGGACTGAAGCTTTCTTT.

The genes are TRBV18 and TRBJ1-5, with D possibly being TRBD1 (6 bases). Germline V gene sequence: CDR1 KGHSH, CDR2 LQKENI. V was pared by 3 bases and J by 5 bases, with 14 bases between. CDR3 length equals 15 residues. The DNA for the CDR3 is TGTGCCAGCTCACCTACAGGGTACGATCATCAGCCCCAGCATTTT. This sequence encodes CASSPTGYDHQPQHF. Filled out from reference TRBV18 and TRBJ1-5, the complete variable domain reads NAGVMQNPRHLVRRRGQEARLRCSPMKGHSHVYWYRQLPEEGLKFMVYLQKENIIDESGMPKERFSAEFPKEGPSILRIQQVVRGDSAAYFCASSPTGYDHQPQHFGDGTRLSIL.

CDR3 region: CASSLDRAHTDTQYF. In DNA, the CDR3 is TGTGCCAGCAGCTTAGACAGGGCCCACACAGATACGCAGTATTTT. V usage is TRBV5-5 and J usage is TRBJ2-3; TRBD1 aligns across 7 bases. CDR1 is SGHKS and CDR2 is YYEKEE in the germline V gene (reference sequence). V was clipped by 2 bases and J by 2 bases; unmatched bases: 5. The CDR3 covers 15 residues.

This rearrangement joins TRBV7-9 to TRBJ2-3, with a possible D match to TRBD2 (6 bases). The CDR3 sequence is 16 residues long. V was pared by 5 bases and J by 1 base, with 16 bases between. Germline CDR1 reads SEHNR; CDR2 reads FQNEAQ (reference sequence). The CDR3 here is CASSPSERVGTDTQYF. CDR3 sequence (DNA): TGTGCCAGCAGCCCATCGGAGCGGGTTGGCACAGATACGCAGTATTTT. Combining the CDR3 with reference TRBV7-9 and TRBJ2-3 gives the whole variable domain DTGVSQNPRHKITKRGQNVTFRCDPISEHNRLYWYRQTLGQGPEFLTYFQNEAQLEKSRLLSDRFSAERPKGSFSTLEIQRTEQGDSAMYLCASSPSERVGTDTQYFGPGTRLTVL.

A single count supports this clone. V usage is TRBV6-5 and J usage is TRBJ2-1; D remains ambiguous. Germline V gene lookup returns CDR1 MNHEY and CDR2 SVGAGI. V lost 5 bases, J lost 7 bases, and 6 bases lay in between. This CDR3 region has 11 residues. CDR3 amino acids: CASSLLNEQFF. As DNA, the CDR3 is TGTGCCAGCAGTCTTCTTAATGAGCAGTTCTTC.

This sequence joins TRBV2 and TRBJ1-1; TRBD1 is a possible D gene (6 bases). The V end was cut by 6 bases, the J end by 2 bases, with 13 bases between. This CDR3 is built from 14 residues. The germline V gene has CDR1 SNHLY and CDR2 FYNNEI. CDR3 nucleotide sequence: TGTGCCAGCAGCCTTGACAGGCATAACACTGAAGCTTTCTTT. Translated: CASSLDRHNTEAFF.